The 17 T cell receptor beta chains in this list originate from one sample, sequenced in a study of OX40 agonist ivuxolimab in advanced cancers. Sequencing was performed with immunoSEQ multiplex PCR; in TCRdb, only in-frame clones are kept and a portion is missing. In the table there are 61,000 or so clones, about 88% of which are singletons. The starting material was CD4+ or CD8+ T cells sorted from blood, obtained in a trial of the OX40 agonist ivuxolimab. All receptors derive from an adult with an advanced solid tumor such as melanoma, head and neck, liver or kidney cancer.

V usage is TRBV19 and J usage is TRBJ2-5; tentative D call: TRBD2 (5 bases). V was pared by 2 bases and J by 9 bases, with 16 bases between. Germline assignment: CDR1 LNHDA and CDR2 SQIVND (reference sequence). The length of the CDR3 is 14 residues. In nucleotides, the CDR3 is TGTGCCAGTAGTATAACGAGCGCCCAGAGGGCCCAGTACTTC. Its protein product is CASSITSAQRAQYF.

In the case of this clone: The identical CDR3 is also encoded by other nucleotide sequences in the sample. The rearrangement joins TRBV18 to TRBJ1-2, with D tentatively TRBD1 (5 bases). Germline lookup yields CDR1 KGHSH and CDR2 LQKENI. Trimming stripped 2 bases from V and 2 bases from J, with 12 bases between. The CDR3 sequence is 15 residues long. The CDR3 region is CASSPRGADNYGYTF. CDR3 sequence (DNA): TGTGCCAGCTCACCAAGGGGCGCGGACAACTATGGCTACACCTTC.

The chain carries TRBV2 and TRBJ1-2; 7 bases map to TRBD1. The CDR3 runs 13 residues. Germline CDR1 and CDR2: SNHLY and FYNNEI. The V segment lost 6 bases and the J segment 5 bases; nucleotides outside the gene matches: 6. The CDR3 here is CASRSQGEYGYTF. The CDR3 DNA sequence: TGTGCCAGCAGATCGCAGGGGGAATATGGCTACACCTTC. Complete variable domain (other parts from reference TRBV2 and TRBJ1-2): EPEVTQTPSHQVTQMGQEVILRCVPISNHLYFYWYRQILGQKVEFLVSFYNNEISEKSEIFDDQFSVERPDGSNFTLKIRSTKLEDSAMYFCASRSQGEYGYTFGSGTRLTVV.

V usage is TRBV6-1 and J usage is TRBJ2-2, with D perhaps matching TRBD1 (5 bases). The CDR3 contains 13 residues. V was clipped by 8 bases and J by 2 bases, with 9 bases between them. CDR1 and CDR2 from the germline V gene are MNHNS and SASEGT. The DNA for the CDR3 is TGTGCCAGCGGGGCAGTCAACACCGGGGAGCTGTTTTTT. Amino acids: CASGAVNTGELFF.

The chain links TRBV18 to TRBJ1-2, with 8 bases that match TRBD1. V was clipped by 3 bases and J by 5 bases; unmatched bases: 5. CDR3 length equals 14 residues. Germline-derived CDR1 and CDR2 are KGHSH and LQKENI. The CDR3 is CASSPRTGTYGYTF. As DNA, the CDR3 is TGTGCCAGCTCACCCAGGACAGGGACGTATGGCTACACCTTC.

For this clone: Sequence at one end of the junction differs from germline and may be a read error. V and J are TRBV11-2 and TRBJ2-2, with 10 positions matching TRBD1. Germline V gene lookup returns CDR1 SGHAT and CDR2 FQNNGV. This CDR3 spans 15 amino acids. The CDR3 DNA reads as TGTGCCAGCAGCTCGGGACAGGGGAGGGCCGGGAAGCTGTTTTTT. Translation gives CASSSGQGRAGKLFF. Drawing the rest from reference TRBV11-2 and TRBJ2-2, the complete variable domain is EAGVAQSPRYKIIEKRQSVAFWCNPISGHATLYWYQQILGQGPKLLIQFQNNGVVDDSQLPKDRFSAERLKGVDSTLKIQPAKLEDSAVYLCASSSGQGRAGKLFFGEGSRLTVL.

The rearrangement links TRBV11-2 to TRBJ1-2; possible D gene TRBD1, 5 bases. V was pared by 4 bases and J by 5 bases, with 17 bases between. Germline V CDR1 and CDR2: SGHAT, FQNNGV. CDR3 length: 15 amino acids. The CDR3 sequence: CASSSPVGPRYGYTF. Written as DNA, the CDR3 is TGTGCCAGCAGCTCCCCCGTGGGACCGCGGTATGGCTACACCTTC.

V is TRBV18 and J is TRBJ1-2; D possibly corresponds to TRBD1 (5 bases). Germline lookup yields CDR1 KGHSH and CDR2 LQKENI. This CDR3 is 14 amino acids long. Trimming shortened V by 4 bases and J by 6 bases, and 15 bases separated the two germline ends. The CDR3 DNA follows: TGTGCCAGCTCACACGACAGAAAATACAATGGCTACACCTTC. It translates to CASSHDRKYNGYTF.

This chain's CDR3 is CASSLGPDTFNEKLFF. The CDR3, as DNA: TGCGCCAGCAGCTTGGGACCGGACACGTTTAATGAAAAACTGTTTTTT. The chain recombines TRBV5-1 with TRBJ1-4; maybe TRBD1 (5 bases). V lost 0 bases to trimming and J lost 4 bases, with 13 bases between them. The CDR3 length is 16 residues. Germline CDR1 is SGHRS and CDR2 is YFSETQ.

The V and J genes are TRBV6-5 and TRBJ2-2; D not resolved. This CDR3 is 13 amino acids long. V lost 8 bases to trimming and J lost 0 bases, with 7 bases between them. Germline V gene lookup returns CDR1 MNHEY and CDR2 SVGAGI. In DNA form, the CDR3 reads TGTGCCAGCTCTACGGCGAACACCGGGGAGCTGTTTTTT. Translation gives CASSTANTGELFF.

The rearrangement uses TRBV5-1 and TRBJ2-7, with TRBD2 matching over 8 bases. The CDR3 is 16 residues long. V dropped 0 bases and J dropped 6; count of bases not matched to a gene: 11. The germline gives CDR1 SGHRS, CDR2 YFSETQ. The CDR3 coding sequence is TGCGCCAGCAGCTTGGTCGGAGCGGGGGACCCTCCCGAGCAGTACTTC. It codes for CASSLVGAGDPPEQYF. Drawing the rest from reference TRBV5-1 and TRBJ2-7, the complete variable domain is KAGVTQTPRYLIKTRGQQVTLSCSPISGHRSVSWYQQTPGQGLQFLFEYFSETQRNKGNFPGRFSGRQFSNSRSEMNVSTLELGDSALYLCASSLVGAGDPPEQYFGPGTRLTVT.

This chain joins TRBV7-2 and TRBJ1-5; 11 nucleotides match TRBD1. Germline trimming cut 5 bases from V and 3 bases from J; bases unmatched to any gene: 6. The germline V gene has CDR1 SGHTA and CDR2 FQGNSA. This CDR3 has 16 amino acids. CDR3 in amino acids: CASSLGTGGDNQPQHF. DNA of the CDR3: TGTGCCAGCAGCCTCGGGACAGGGGGGGACAATCAGCCCCAGCATTTT.

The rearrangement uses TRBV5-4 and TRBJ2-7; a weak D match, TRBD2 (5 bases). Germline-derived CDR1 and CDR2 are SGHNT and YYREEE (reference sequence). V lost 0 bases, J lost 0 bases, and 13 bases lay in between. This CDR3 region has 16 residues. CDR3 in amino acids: CASSLDRYTSSYEQYF. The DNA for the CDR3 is TGTGCCAGCAGCTTGGATAGATACACTAGCTCCTACGAGCAGTACTTC.

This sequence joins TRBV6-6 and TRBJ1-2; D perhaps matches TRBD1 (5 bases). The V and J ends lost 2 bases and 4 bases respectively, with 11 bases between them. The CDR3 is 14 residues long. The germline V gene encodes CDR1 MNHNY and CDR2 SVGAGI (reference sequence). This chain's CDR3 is CASSYGGGSYGYTF. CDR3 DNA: TGTGCCAGCAGTTACGGGGGGGGATCCTATGGCTACACCTTC.

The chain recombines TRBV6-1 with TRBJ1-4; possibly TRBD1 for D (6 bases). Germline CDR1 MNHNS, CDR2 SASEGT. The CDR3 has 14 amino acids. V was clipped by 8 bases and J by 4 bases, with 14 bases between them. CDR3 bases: TGTGCCAGCCGAGGACAGTATAATAATGAAAAACTGTTTTTT. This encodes CASRGQYNNEKLFF.

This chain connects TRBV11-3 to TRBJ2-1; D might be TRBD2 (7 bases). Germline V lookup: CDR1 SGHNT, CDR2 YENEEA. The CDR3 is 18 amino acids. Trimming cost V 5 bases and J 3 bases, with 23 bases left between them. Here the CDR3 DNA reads TGTGCCAGCAGCCGGGGAACAGGAGGCGGGGGCCGCTACAATGAGCAGTTCTTC. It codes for CASSRGTGGGGRYNEQFF.

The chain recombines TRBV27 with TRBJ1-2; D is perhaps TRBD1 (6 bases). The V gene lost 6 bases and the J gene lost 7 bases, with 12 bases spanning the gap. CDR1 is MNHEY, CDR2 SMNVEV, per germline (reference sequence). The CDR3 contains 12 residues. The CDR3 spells CASSAQGLGYTF. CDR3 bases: TGTGCCAGCAGCGCGCAGGGGCTTGGCTACACCTTC.